The 9 T cell receptor beta chains below come from one sample, sequenced in a study of cytomegalovirus exposure and HLA in healthy donors. Sequenced by immunoSEQ multiplex PCR; TCRdb stores in-frame clones only, minus some. The table lists 100,000 to 150,000 clones, 85% to 90% of them singletons. Source material: PBMCs. Receptor source: a man under 40 in good health and CMV-seronegative.

This sequence joins TRBV9 and TRBJ2-3; D is ambiguous. Trimming removed 3 bases at V and 0 bases at J, with 2 bases between. The CDR3 length is 12 residues. CDR1 is SGDLS and CDR2 is YYNGEE in the germline V gene. For the CDR3, the DNA is TGTGCCAGCAGCGCTAGCACAGATACGCAGTATTTT. It yields the protein CASSASTDTQYF.

The V call is TRBV6-1, the J call TRBJ2-1, with D unclear. CDR3 length equals 15 residues. The V gene's germline CDR1 is MNHNS and CDR2 SASEGT. Trimming cost V 2 bases and J 3 bases, with 11 bases left between them. CDR3 residues: CASSESPRGYNEQFF. In nucleotides, the CDR3 is TGTGCCAGCAGTGAATCCCCCCGCGGCTACAATGAGCAGTTCTTC.

V gene TRBV6-5 combines with J gene TRBJ2-2; D remains unclear. Per the germline V gene, CDR1 is MNHEY and CDR2 is SVGAGI. The length of the CDR3 is 14 residues. V was cut by 6 bases and J by 2 bases, with 10 bases left in between. CDR3 loop: CASSPGLNTGELFF. The CDR3 nucleotides are TGTGCCAGCAGCCCCGGTCTTAACACCGGGGAGCTGTTTTTT.

V and J are TRBV19 and TRBJ2-7; 9 bases are a match to TRBD1. CDR3 length: 14 amino acids. J lost 5 bases, V lost 3 bases, and 5 bases had no gene match. Per germline, CDR1 LNHDA and CDR2 SQIVND (reference sequence). CDR3 in DNA: TGTGCCAGTAGTATCTCCGGGACAGGGAACGAGCAGTACTTC. Translating gives CASSISGTGNEQYF.

The CDR3 coding sequence is TGTGCCAGCAGCCGGACAGCTATGAACACTGAAGCTTTCTTT. It translates to CASSRTAMNTEAFF. V usage is TRBV7-2 and J usage is TRBJ1-1, with TRBD1 as a possible D gene (6 bases). The CDR3 is 14 amino acids. The ends were cut back, 5 bases at V and 0 bases at J, with 10 bases in the middle. Germline lookup yields CDR1 SGHTA and CDR2 FQGNSA.

V and J are TRBV6-1 and TRBJ2-1; 9 bases fit TRBD2. J was trimmed by 9 bases and V by 7 bases; bases with no gene match: 10. The CDR3 loop spans 14 amino acids. Germline V lookup: CDR1 MNHNS, CDR2 SASEGT. The DNA of the CDR3 is TGTGCCAGCAACCTAGCGGGGTCCCTCAGTGAGCAGTTCTTC. This gives the protein CASNLAGSLSEQFF.

The rearrangement uses TRBV6-6 and TRBJ2-6, with 7 bases lining up with TRBD1. Germline V gives CDR1 MNHNY, CDR2 SVGAGI (reference sequence). There are 15 residues in the CDR3. Trimming at V came to 6 bases and at J to 2 bases, leaving 4 bases not matched to a gene. The CDR3 DNA sequence: TGTGCCAGCAGCATCAGGGGGACTGGGGCCAACGTCCTGACTTTC. It yields the protein CASSIRGTGANVLTF.

The chain uses TRBV11-1 and TRBJ2-3; D possibly corresponds to TRBD1 (6 bases). Germline CDR1 and CDR2: SGHAT and FQDESV (reference sequence). This CDR3 is 13 amino acids long. Trimming pared 6 bases from V and 4 bases from J, leaving 11 bases between. CDR3 nucleotides: TGTGCCAGCAGACAACAGGGCGCAGATACGCAGTATTTT. Translating gives CASRQQGADTQYF.

This rearrangement joins TRBV7-2 to TRBJ1-4, with D hard to call. Germline lookup yields CDR1 SGHTA and CDR2 FQGNSA. V lost 5 bases to trimming and J lost 8 bases, with 15 bases between them. This CDR3 comprises 14 residues. The CDR3 region is CASSKVTEPEKLFF. The CDR3 DNA follows: TGTGCCAGCAGCAAAGTCACGGAGCCAGAAAAACTGTTTTTT.